This is a list of T cell receptor beta chains from one sample in a study of vaccination and CD4 T cells after COVID-19. Which antigens these TCRs recognize remains unknown. TCRdb re-called the PCR reads with MiXCR, one entry per CDR3 protein. The table has 6,000 to 6,500 distinct CDR3 sequences, around 79% seen once. The sequencing input was CD4+ T cells from blood, cultured in vitro. These TCRs come from a human donor who had recovered from COVID-19. Both conserved end residues are part of each CDR3. D genes are given only for firm matches. Clone size is stated in some rows and not others, as once, few, many or a class when expanded.

size: once; V: TRBV2; J: TRBJ2-5; D: .; DNA: TGTGCCAGCAGTGATTATACTAGCAGCCAAGAGACCCAGTACTTC; CDR3: CASSDYTSSQETQYF
size: few; V: TRBV11-1; J: TRBJ1-2; D: .; DNA: TGTGCCAGCAGCACATCCCGGGAGCCTACTATGGGCTACACCTTC; CDR3: CASSTSREPTMGYTF
size: few; V: TRBV6-1; J: TRBJ2-2; D: .; DNA: TGTGCCAGCACCCCGGTGGGGGGCGCCACCGGGGAGCTGTTTTTT; CDR3: CASTPVGGATGELFF
size: .; V: TRBV7-2; J: TRBJ2-3; D: .; DNA: TGTGCCAGCAGCGATAGTGTCACAGATACGCAGTATTTT; CDR3: CASSDSVTDTQYF
size: .; V: TRBV6-1; J: TRBJ1-5; D: .; DNA: TGTGCCAGCAGTCTAGGGTCTGACAGCAATCAGCCCCAGCATTTT; CDR3: CASSLGSDSNQPQHF
size: .; V: TRBV27; J: TRBJ2-7; D: TRBD1; DNA: TGTGCCAGCAGGGGCCAGGGGGCAATCACCTACGAGCAGTACTTC; CDR3: CASRGQGAITYEQYF
size: .; V: TRBV5-1; J: TRBJ1-1; D: TRBD1; DNA: TGCGCCAGCAGCACACAGGGGGCGGGGAGCACTGAAGCTTTCTTT; CDR3: CASSTQGAGSTEAFF
size: few; V: TRBV24-1; J: TRBJ1-2; D: .; DNA: TGTGCCACCAGTGATCCAGGGGCTCCCAACTATGGCTACACCTTC; CDR3: CATSDPGAPNYGYTF
size: .; V: TRBV7-9; J: TRBJ1-2; D: TRBD1; DNA: TGTGCCAGCAGCTTAGGGGGACAGGACTATGGCTACACCTTC; CDR3: CASSLGGQDYGYTF
size: .; V: TRBV10-1; J: TRBJ1-2; D: .; DNA: TGCGCCAGCAGCAACGGGCCAGCAGGCGCCACCTTC; CDR3: CASSNGPAGATF
size: .; V: TRBV11-2; J: TRBJ1-2; D: TRBD1; DNA: TGTGCCAGCAGTCAAACAGGGGGCGGCTATGGCTACACCTTC; CDR3: CASSQTGGGYGYTF
size: .; V: TRBV6-2/TRBV6-3; J: TRBJ2-2; D: TRBD2; DNA: TGTGCCACCCGACGGACTAGTACGAACACCGGGGAGCTGTTTTTT; CDR3: CATRRTSTNTGELFF
size: large; V: TRBV6-1; J: TRBJ2-2; D: .; DNA: TGTGCCAGCACCCTCACCGTGCAGGTTCAAGTCGGGGAGCTGTTTTTT; CDR3: CASTLTVQVQVGELFF
size: .; V: TRBV2; J: TRBJ1-4; D: TRBD1; DNA: TGTGCCAGCAGGGGGACAGGGGTAACTAATGAAAAACTGTTTTTT; CDR3: CASRGTGVTNEKLFF
size: .; V: TRBV6-2/TRBV6-3; J: TRBJ2-7; D: TRBD2; DNA: TGTGCCAGCAGGACCGGGGGGAGTGCCAACGAGCAGTACTTC; CDR3: CASRTGGSANEQYF
size: .; V: TRBV11-3; J: TRBJ2-3; D: .; DNA: TGTGCCAGCAGCCCGAGGAACAGTGGGTGGGGGGCAGATACGCAGTATTTT; CDR3: CASSPRNSGWGADTQYF
size: .; V: TRBV6-1; J: TRBJ1-1; D: TRBD1; DNA: TGTGCCAGCAGTAGGGCAGGGGGTATGAACACTGAAGCTTTCTTT; CDR3: CASSRAGGMNTEAFF
size: .; V: TRBV27; J: TRBJ2-7; D: .; DNA: TGTGCCAGCAGTTTATATGGGGGGGGGCAGACGAGATCGTACTTC; CDR3: CASSLYGGGQTRSYF
size: once; V: TRBV2; J: TRBJ2-2; D: .; DNA: TGTGCCAGCAGCGAGAACCCGGGAATCGGGGAGCTGTTTTTT; CDR3: CASSENPGIGELFF
size: .; V: TRBV2; J: TRBJ2-3; D: TRBD1; DNA: TGTGCCAGCACCAGGGGGACAGGACCCTATACGCAGTATTTT; CDR3: CASTRGTGPYTQYF
size: .; V: TRBV11-3; J: TRBJ2-3; D: TRBD2; DNA: TGTGCCAGCAGCTTATCTACAGGACTAGCCCTCACAGATACGCAGTATTTT; CDR3: CASSLSTGLALTDTQYF
size: large; V: TRBV11-2; J: TRBJ2-3; D: TRBD1; DNA: TGTGCCAGCAGCTTAGTCCGACAGGGGCGAGGCACAGATACGCAGTATTTT; CDR3: CASSLVRQGRGTDTQYF
size: .; V: TRBV5-1; J: TRBJ2-1; D: TRBD2; DNA: TGCGCCAGCAGCCGCGGACTAGCGGACTACAATGAGCAGTTCTTC; CDR3: CASSRGLADYNEQFF
size: .; V: TRBV5-4; J: TRBJ1-2; D: TRBD1; DNA: TGTGCCAGCAGCTTATCAGGGGGCGATAATGGCTACACCTTC; CDR3: CASSLSGGDNGYTF
size: .; V: TRBV10-3; J: TRBJ1-1; D: .; DNA: TGTGCCATCAGGCCCAGCTTGGAGAGTGAAGCTTTCTTT; CDR3: CAIRPSLESEAFF
size: few; V: TRBV5-1; J: TRBJ2-5; D: TRBD2; DNA: TGCGCCAGCAGCTCATTAGCGGGAGGGCCTTTTCGACAAGAGACCCAGTACTTC; CDR3: CASSSLAGGPFRQETQYF
size: .; V: TRBV20-1; J: TRBJ2-7; D: .; DNA: TGCAGTGCTAGGTTGAACTACGAGCAGTACTTC; CDR3: CSARLNYEQYF
size: once; V: TRBV6-1; J: TRBJ2-3; D: .; DNA: TGTGCCAGCAGTGACCCCGGACAAGGCACAGATACGCAGTATTTT; CDR3: CASSDPGQGTDTQYF
size: .; V: TRBV24-1; J: TRBJ1-2; D: .; DNA: TGTGCCACCAGTGATTCAGGGCTCAGGGCGGAAGGCTACACCTTC; CDR3: CATSDSGLRAEGYTF
size: .; V: TRBV6-5; J: TRBJ2-3; D: TRBD2; DNA: TGTGCCAGCAGTTACTCGAGTGGCGGGAGCAATACGCAGTATTTT; CDR3: CASSYSSGGSNTQYF
size: once; V: TRBV7-8; J: TRBJ1-1; D: .; DNA: TGTGCCAGCAGCTTATCATGGCGGGGGGCGAACACTGAAGCTTTCTTT; CDR3: CASSLSWRGANTEAFF
size: .; V: TRBV27; J: TRBJ1-5; D: .; DNA: TGTGCCAGCAGACAGATCCAACCTTATCAGCCCCAGCATTTT; CDR3: CASRQIQPYQPQHF
size: .; V: TRBV20-1; J: TRBJ2-3; D: TRBD2; DNA: TGCAGTGCTAGTACAAGAGCGGGAGGGGCAGATACGCAGTATTTT; CDR3: CSASTRAGGADTQYF
size: .; V: TRBV20-1; J: TRBJ1-5; D: .; DNA: TGCAGTGCTAGTTCGTCAACAGGGAGAAGCAATCAGCCCCAGCATTTT; CDR3: CSASSSTGRSNQPQHF
size: .; V: TRBV20-1; J: TRBJ2-1; D: .; DNA: TGCAGTGCATCCAGGAATGAGCAGTTCTTC; CDR3: CSASRNEQFF
size: .; V: TRBV6-5; J: TRBJ2-6; D: .; DNA: TGTGCCAGCAGTTACGGGCAGGGCCTCTCTGGGGCCAACGTCCTGACTTTC; CDR3: CASSYGQGLSGANVLTF
size: .; V: TRBV12-3/TRBV12-4; J: TRBJ1-2; D: .; DNA: TGTGCCAGCACCATAAGAAGGGGGTCCTATGGCTACGCCTTC; CDR3: CASTIRRGSYGYAF
size: .; V: TRBV27; J: TRBJ1-3; D: .; DNA: TGTGCCAGCAGATCCTCCCGGTCTGGAAACACCATATATTTT; CDR3: CASRSSRSGNTIYF
size: .; V: TRBV24-1; J: TRBJ2-3; D: TRBD1; DNA: TGTGCCACCATGGGGCAGGGGGCTCGGTCGGATACGCAGTATTTT; CDR3: CATMGQGARSDTQYF
size: .; V: TRBV24-1; J: TRBJ2-2; D: TRBD1; DNA: TGTGCCACCAGTGACCATGACCGGGACAGGGGGCGATTGAACACCGGGGAGCTGTTTTTT; CDR3: CATSDHDRDRGRLNTGELFF
size: few; V: TRBV11-3; J: TRBJ2-5; D: .; DNA: TGTGCCAGCAGCTTAGTCTTAGTGTGGGGGCGGAAGACCCAGTACTTC; CDR3: CASSLVLVWGRKTQYF
size: few; V: TRBV30; J: TRBJ1-5; D: .; DNA: TGTGCCTGGAGTTTCAAGGGGTATAGCAATCAGCCCCAGCATTTT; CDR3: CAWSFKGYSNQPQHF
size: few; V: TRBV20-1; J: TRBJ2-3; D: TRBD1; DNA: TGCAGTGCTAGCCCGGGACAGACCTACGCAGATACGCAGTATTTT; CDR3: CSASPGQTYADTQYF
size: few; V: TRBV12-5; J: TRBJ2-6; D: .; DNA: TGTGCTAGTGGTGGTCGACAGGCACCTGGGGCCAACGTCCTGACTTTC; CDR3: CASGGRQAPGANVLTF
size: .; V: TRBV6-2/TRBV6-3; J: TRBJ2-1; D: TRBD2; DNA: TGTGCCAGCAGTTACCCTGGAGCGGGAGGGCCCAATGAGCAGTTCTTC; CDR3: CASSYPGAGGPNEQFF
size: .; V: TRBV6-1; J: TRBJ1-6; D: .; DNA: TGTGCCAGCAGGATTACATCGGGATCACCCCTCCACTTT; CDR3: CASRITSGSPLHF
size: .; V: TRBV11-3; J: TRBJ1-5; D: .; DNA: TGTGCCAGCGGGCCCCCACAGGCACGCAATCAGCCCCAGCATTTT; CDR3: CASGPPQARNQPQHF
size: .; V: TRBV24-1; J: TRBJ1-2; D: TRBD1; DNA: TGTGCCACCAGTGAGACCGGGACAGGGCTTGGCTACACCTTC; CDR3: CATSETGTGLGYTF
size: .; V: TRBV7-6; J: TRBJ2-3; D: TRBD2; DNA: TGTGCCAGCAGCTCACTAGCGGGTCCCATCACAGATACGCAGTATTTT; CDR3: CASSSLAGPITDTQYF
size: .; V: TRBV20-1; J: TRBJ1-1; D: .; DNA: TGCAGTGCTAGAGATAGGAATCCGGACGCTGAAGCTTTCTTT; CDR3: CSARDRNPDAEAFF
size: .; V: TRBV11-2; J: TRBJ1-2; D: .; DNA: TGTGCCAGCAGCCGCCTACAGGGTAACTACACCTTC; CDR3: CASSRLQGNYTF
size: .; V: TRBV7-9; J: TRBJ2-2; D: .; DNA: TGTGCCAGCAGCTTACGGAGGGCAAACACCGGGGAGCTGTTTTTT; CDR3: CASSLRRANTGELFF
size: .; V: TRBV20-1; J: TRBJ1-2; D: .; DNA: TGCAGTGCTAGAGATCTTTGGCAGGGAAGGGGCTACACCTTC; CDR3: CSARDLWQGRGYTF
size: few; V: TRBV20-1; J: TRBJ2-7; D: .; DNA: TGCAGTGCTAGAGATGCTCATCAGGGCTCCTACGAGCAGTACTTC; CDR3: CSARDAHQGSYEQYF